This TCR beta chain was sequenced in a study of cytotoxic CD8 clonotypes in ibrutinib-treated CLL. Overall study results and limits: Different sampling times were used for sustained-remission and progressing patients.

Regarding this clone: The antigen is undetermined.

Profiled with immunoSEQ multiplex PCR; TCRdb holds only in-frame clones, not every one. The sample contains roughly 60,000 clones, around 68% of which appear only once. The ends were cut back, 2 bases at V and 0 bases at J, with 11 bases in the middle. The CDR3 has 17 residues. The germline CDR1 and CDR2 sequences are MGHRA and YSYEKL. The clonotype originates from a human donor with chronic lymphocytic leukemia. The chain joins TRBV4-1 to TRBJ2-6, with D possibly being TRBD1 (7 bases). The starting material was PBMCs, obtained after 12 months of ibrutinib treatment. The CDR3 nucleotides read TGCGCCAGCAGCCAACAGGGGGGAAGCTCTGGGGCCAACGTCCTGACTTTC. This translates into CASSQQGGSSGANVLTF.